This is a list of T cell receptor beta chains from one sample in a study of T cells in narcolepsy. This table comes from immunoSEQ multiplex PCR, and its TCRdb copy is limited to in-frame clones, with some not included. The table shows over 30,000 clones, with about 85% occurring only once. Sequencing was done on a sample of CD45RA- memory CD4+ T cells from PBMCs. These receptors were collected from a human donor with narcolepsy. Each CDR3 is given with its conserved first and last residue. D genes are given only for firm matches. Clone size appears in some rows only: once, few, many, or a class for an expanded clone.

j_gene	d_gene	abundance	v_gene	CDR3aa	CDR3nt
TRBJ2-7	-	-	TRBV25-1	CASSAIVNEQYF	TGTGCCAGCAGTGCCATAGTGAACGAGCAGTACTTC
TRBJ1-6	-	once	TRBV4-3	CASSQGERENSPLHF	TGCGCCAGCAGCCAAGGGGAACGGGAGAATTCACCCCTCCACTTT
TRBJ1-5	-	-	TRBV6-5	CASSYSFTGNQPQHF	TGTGCCAGCAGTTACTCTTTCACAGGCAATCAGCCCCAGCATTTT
TRBJ1-6	-	-	TRBV4-2	CASSPQREGNSPLHF	TGTGCCAGCAGCCCCCAGCGGGAGGGGAATTCACCCCTCCACTTT
TRBJ2-2	TRBD1	-	TRBV6-1	CASTPGQGAAGELFF	TGTGCCAGTACTCCGGGACAGGGGGCGGCCGGGGAGCTGTTTTTT
TRBJ2-7	TRBD1	-	TRBV19	CASSRQQGPYEQYF	TGTGCCAGTAGCCGGCAACAGGGGCCCTACGAGCAGTACTTC
TRBJ1-2	TRBD1	-	TRBV2	CASSSQGNYGYTF	TGTGCCAGCAGTTCACAGGGGAACTATGGCTACACCTTC
TRBJ2-3	TRBD2	-	TRBV10-3	CAISESRGGGINTQYF	TGTGCCATCAGTGAGTCTCGGGGCGGGGGGATCAATACGCAGTATTTT
TRBJ2-1	-	-	TRBV29-1	CSVHRVGNEQFF	TGCAGCGTTCACAGGGTCGGCAATGAGCAGTTCTTC
TRBJ1-3	-	-	TRBV18	CASSPSRPSSGNTIYF	TGTGCCAGCTCACCAAGCAGGCCAAGCTCTGGAAACACCATATATTTT
TRBJ2-2	TRBD1	-	TRBV9	CASSVDGTGRTGELFF	TGTGCCAGCAGCGTAGACGGGACAGGGCGTACCGGGGAGCTGTTTTTT
TRBJ1-4	TRBD1	once	TRBV2	CATWGQGADWTNEKLFF	TGTGCCACCTGGGGACAGGGGGCTGATTGGACTAATGAAAAACTGTTTTTT
TRBJ1-1	-	-	TRBV9	CASSAQGSNTEAFF	TGTGCCAGCAGCGCCCAGGGATCGAACACTGAAGCTTTCTTT
TRBJ1-3	-	-	TRBV6-5	CASSYSDMGNTIYF	TGTGCCAGCAGTTACTCCGACATGGGAAACACCATATATTTT
TRBJ1-2	TRBD1	-	TRBV4-3	CASAPGQTPYGYTF	TGCGCTAGCGCCCCGGGACAGACCCCCTATGGCTACACCTTC
TRBJ2-1	-	-	TRBV4-1	CASSQGPPVNEQFF	TGCGCCAGCAGCCAAGGGCCTCCGGTAAATGAGCAGTTCTTC
TRBJ1-2	-	-	TRBV6-6	CASSYSGKNGYTF	TGTGCCAGCAGTTACTCAGGCAAGAATGGCTACACCTTC
TRBJ2-3	TRBD2	-	TRBV6-5	CASSSRGGQGTDTQYF	TGTGCCAGCAGTTCGCGGGGGGGCCAGGGCACAGATACGCAGTATTTT
TRBJ2-7	TRBD1	-	TRBV11-2	CASSLGQGPYEQYF	TGTGCCAGCAGCTTGGGACAGGGACCCTACGAGCAGTACTTC
TRBJ1-6	-	once	TRBV4-3	CASSQDGSRRSSPLHF	TGCGCCAGCAGCCAAGATGGCAGTCGGAGGAGTTCACCCCTCCACTTT